A selection of T cell receptor beta chains follows, all from one sample in a study of regulatory T cells in long-lasting Graves disease. TCRdb processed the multiplex PCR reads anew with MiXCR; each CDR3 protein has one entry. Here the sample spans over 500,000 distinct CDR3 sequences, about 16% being singletons. This sample was shared with a second study, whose subject was T cells in Graves' hyperthyroidism and ophthalmopathy.

Sequencing used peripheral blood mononuclear cells (PBMCs), obtained at new diagnosis, from a patient treated with antithyroid drugs. The source of these receptors is a woman younger than 45 with Graves disease. Both conserved end residues are part of each CDR3. Fields, in order: CDR3 protein, CDR3 DNA, J gene, D gene, clone size, V gene, CDR3 length. A D gene is named only where the DNA matches it firmly. Only some rows state a clone size, as once, few, many or a class for expanded clones.

CASDLGVSYEQYF TGTGCCAGCGACTTGGGGGTCTCCTACGAGCAGTACTTC TRBJ2-7 - many TRBV7-9 13
CASSLRAGAPLDTEAFF TGTGCCAGCAGTTTAAGGGCCGGGGCCCCCCTTGACACTGAAGCTTTCTTT TRBJ1-1 - many TRBV12-3/TRBV12-4 17
CASSRGPGTDTQYF TGTGCCAGCAGTAGGGGGCCAGGGACAGATACGCAGTATTTT TRBJ2-3 TRBD1 few TRBV6-2/TRBV6-3 14
CASTYGQGVSYEQYF TGTGCCAGCACCTACGGACAGGGGGTTTCCTACGAGCAGTACTTC TRBJ2-7 TRBD1 - TRBV28 15
CASSNNRGSVQTQYF TGTGCCAGCAGTAATAACCGGGGCTCAGTCCAGACCCAGTACTTC TRBJ2-5 - many TRBV6-1 15
CASSVALEGRVNTEAFF TGTGCCAGCAGCGTAGCTTTGGAGGGCAGGGTGAACACTGAAGCTTTCTTT TRBJ1-1 - - TRBV9 17
CASSQDITNTYEQYF TGCGCCAGCAGCCAAGATATAACGAACACCTACGAGCAGTACTTC TRBJ2-7 - few TRBV4-1 15
CASSPGLAGEYEQYF TGTGCCAGCTCACCAGGACTAGCGGGAGAATACGAGCAGTACTTC TRBJ2-7 TRBD2 - TRBV18 15
CASSEVGEQFF TGTGCCAGCAGTGAGGTCGGGGAGCAGTTCTTC TRBJ2-1 - many TRBV2 11
CASRLTPRGEPQHF TGTGCCAGCAGACTGACGCCCCGGGGTGAGCCCCAGCATTTT TRBJ1-5 - - TRBV5-6 14
CASSLVPSRAGGPGTQYF TGTGCCAGCAGTTTAGTCCCTAGTCGAGCGGGAGGGCCGGGTACGCAGTATTTT TRBJ2-3 TRBD2 many TRBV12-3/TRBV12-4 18
CSARYGGLGNEQFF TGCAGTGCTAGATACGGGGGCTTGGGCAATGAGCAGTTCTTC TRBJ2-1 - many TRBV20-1 14
CASILGTSGIRFNEQFF TGTGCCAGCATCTTAGGGACTAGCGGGATAAGATTCAATGAGCAGTTCTTC TRBJ2-1 TRBD2 many TRBV28 17
CASTLGAGEPEQYF TGTGCCAGCACCCTTGGAGCGGGAGAACCCGAGCAGTACTTC TRBJ2-7 TRBD2 few TRBV6-1 14
CASSSLTTDTQYF TGTGCCAGCAGCTCTCTGACGACAGATACGCAGTATTTT TRBJ2-3 - - TRBV11-2 13
CASSLLEGTEAFF TGTGCCAGCAGTTTATTGGAGGGCACTGAAGCTTTCTTT TRBJ1-1 - many TRBV28 13
CASRDTDSGNTIYF TGTGCCAGCAGGGACACCGACTCTGGAAACACCATATATTTT TRBJ1-3 - many TRBV12-3/TRBV12-4 14
CASSEAAGQSYTF TGTGCCAGCAGTGAAGCGGCCGGACAAAGCTACACCTTC TRBJ1-2 - many TRBV6-1 13
CAWSPRANTLPNQFF TGTGCCTGGAGTCCCCGCGCCAATACCCTCCCTAACCAGTTCTTC TRBJ2-1 - few TRBV30 15
CASSYLGLITEAFF TGTGCCAGCAGTTACTTGGGGTTAATCACTGAAGCTTTCTTT TRBJ1-1 - many TRBV6-5 14
CASSLATGLRTYEQYF TGTGCCAGCAGCTTAGCGACGGGACTTAGGACCTACGAGCAGTACTTC TRBJ2-7 - many TRBV7-2 16
CASSPAGDGNTIYF TGTGCCAGCAGTCCCGCCGGTGACGGAAACACCATATATTTT TRBJ1-3 - many TRBV27 14
CASSPKVGYYTGELFF TGTGCCAGCAGCCCAAAGGTCGGCTATTACACCGGGGAGCTGTTTTTT TRBJ2-2 - many TRBV27 16
CSVRWDRKPDTQYF TGCAGCGTTCGATGGGACAGGAAGCCAGATACGCAGTATTTT TRBJ2-3 TRBD1 - TRBV29-1 14
CASSYSIGLDGFF TGTGCCAGCAGTTACTCGATAGGGCTAGACGGGTTCTTC TRBJ2-1 - many TRBV6-5 13
CASSSPGRETQYF TGTGCCAGCAGTTCGCCGGGAAGAGAGACCCAGTACTTC TRBJ2-5 - - TRBV28 13
CAISESSGRLSTDTQYF TGTGCCATCAGTGAGTCTAGCGGGAGGCTTTCCACAGATACGCAGTATTTT TRBJ2-3 TRBD2 few TRBV10-3 17
CATSDSGTGRADTQYF TGTGCCACCAGTGATTCCGGGACAGGGAGGGCAGATACGCAGTATTTT TRBJ2-3 TRBD1 - TRBV24-1 16
CARLSGAGADTQYF TGTGCCCGTCTTTCAGGGGCGGGGGCAGATACGCAGTATTTT TRBJ2-3 - many TRBV2 14
CASSQEGKRGAYEQYF TGCGCCAGCAGCCAAGAGGGGAAGAGGGGAGCCTACGAGCAGTACTTC TRBJ2-7 - once TRBV4-1 16
CASKGGLAGYNEQFF TGCGCCAGCAAAGGGGGGCTAGCGGGTTACAATGAGCAGTTCTTC TRBJ2-1 TRBD2 many TRBV5-1 15
CASSMQGGFNEKLFF TGTGCCAGCAGCATGCAGGGGGGGTTTAATGAAAAACTGTTTTTT TRBJ1-4 TRBD1 many TRBV7-6 15
CASSFGASLAGDTQYF TGTGCCAGCAGTTTCGGAGCCTCTCTAGCAGGAGATACGCAGTATTTT TRBJ2-3 - few TRBV12-3/TRBV12-4 16
CATSGLAGQGRTQYF TGTGCCACCAGCGGTCTGGCCGGCCAGGGGAGGACCCAGTACTTC TRBJ2-5 - few TRBV15 15
CASSLVDRGIASKNIQYF TGCGCCAGCAGCTTGGTGGACAGGGGGATCGCGTCCAAAAACATTCAGTACTTC TRBJ2-4 TRBD1 - TRBV5-1 18
CASSFRTSGSNTGELFF TGTGCCAGCAGTTTCAGGACTAGCGGATCTAACACCGGGGAGCTGTTTTTT TRBJ2-2 TRBD2 few TRBV12-3/TRBV12-4 17
CASSLGRADTQYF TGCGCCAGCAGCCTCGGGAGGGCAGATACGCAGTATTTT TRBJ2-3 TRBD2 many TRBV5-1 13
CASSPGGGLGASDEQFF TGTGCCAGCAGCCCAGGGGGGGGCCTCGGGGCTTCGGATGAGCAGTTCTTC TRBJ2-1 - many TRBV7-9 17
CASSDSGGVGNQPQHF TGTGCCAGCAGCGATAGCGGTGGTGTTGGCAATCAGCCCCAGCATTTT TRBJ1-5 - few TRBV9 16
CASSQSFFGYTF TGTGCCAGCAGCCAATCCTTTTTCGGCTACACCTTC TRBJ1-2 - many TRBV3-1 12
CASKGTGNRRAEEGEQYF TGTGCCAGCAAAGGGACAGGCAATCGACGAGCAGAAGAGGGGGAGCAGTACTTC TRBJ2-7 TRBD1 many TRBV19 18
CASTLREYGDEQYF TGCGCCAGCACCCTGAGAGAGTACGGGGACGAGCAGTACTTC TRBJ2-7 - few TRBV5-1 14
CASSSDRDSYNEQFF TGTGCCAGCAGTTCCGACAGGGACTCCTACAATGAGCAGTTCTTC TRBJ2-1 TRBD1 many TRBV28 15
CASSSGTTGHEQYF TGCGCCAGCAGCTCCGGGACAACCGGCCACGAGCAGTACTTC TRBJ2-7 - - TRBV11-2 14
CASKKTDDRNQSQHF TGTGCCAGCAAGAAGACGGATGATCGTAATCAGTCCCAGCATTTT TRBJ1-5 - - TRBV2 15
CASSSSGVWSDTQYF TGTGCCAGCAGCTCTAGCGGAGTTTGGTCAGATACGCAGTATTTT TRBJ2-3 TRBD2 many TRBV7-9 15
CASSQGSYTEAFF TGTGCCAGCAGCCAAGGAAGCTACACTGAAGCTTTCTTT TRBJ1-1 - - TRBV3-1 13
CASSSLAGGLGSGELFF TGTGCCAGCAGTTCCTTAGCGGGAGGGCTAGGGTCCGGGGAGCTGTTTTTT TRBJ2-2 TRBD2 many TRBV2 17
CASSLDRGPYNEQFF TGTGCCAGCAGCTTAGATCGCGGGCCCTACAATGAGCAGTTCTTC TRBJ2-1 - many TRBV11-2 15
CASSQGLASFNEQFF TGTGCCAGCAGCCAGGGACTAGCGTCTTTCAATGAGCAGTTCTTC TRBJ2-1 TRBD2 - TRBV3-1 15
CASNAMGALGGRETQYF TGTGCCAGCAACGCCATGGGGGCGTTAGGGGGACGGGAGACCCAGTACTTC TRBJ2-5 - - TRBV3-1 17